This T cell receptor beta chain was captured in a study of regulatory T cells in long-lasting Graves disease. As to time point: newly diagnosed GD, antithyroid drugs for less than 3 months. With RNA extracted from PBMCs as input, the TCR library was made. Germline V gene sequence: CDR1 SGHDN, CDR2 FVKESK. V lost 0 bases to trimming and J lost 0 bases, with 16 bases between them. This CDR3 contains 18 residues. Construction of the TCR beta libraries employed iRepertoire HTBI primers in conjunction with Arm-PCR of CDR3 regions. One entry per CDR3 protein results from TCRdb running MiXCR on the multiplex PCR reads. The repertoire holds 200,000 to 250,000 distinct CDR3 sequences, with around a fifth as singletons. This same sample was also part of a study on T cells in Graves' hyperthyroidism and ophthalmopathy.

The receptor was derived from a woman in her thirties with Graves disease. The sample consisted of peripheral blood mononuclear cells (PBMCs), taken at new diagnosis, from a patient treated with antithyroid drugs. The chain employs TRBV14 and TRBJ2-3; D not certain. DNA of the CDR3: TGTGCCAGCAGCCAAGACATTGTTCCGATTTTAAGCACAGATACGCAGTATTTT. Protein product: CASSQDIVPILSTDTQYF. Full variable domain (outside the CDR3, taken from reference TRBV14 and TRBJ2-3): EAGVTQFPSHSVIEKGQTVTLRCDPISGHDNLYWYRRVMGKEIKFLLHFVKESKQDESGMPNNRFLAERTGGTYSTLKVQPAELEDSGVYFCASSQDIVPILSTDTQYFGPGTRLTVL.